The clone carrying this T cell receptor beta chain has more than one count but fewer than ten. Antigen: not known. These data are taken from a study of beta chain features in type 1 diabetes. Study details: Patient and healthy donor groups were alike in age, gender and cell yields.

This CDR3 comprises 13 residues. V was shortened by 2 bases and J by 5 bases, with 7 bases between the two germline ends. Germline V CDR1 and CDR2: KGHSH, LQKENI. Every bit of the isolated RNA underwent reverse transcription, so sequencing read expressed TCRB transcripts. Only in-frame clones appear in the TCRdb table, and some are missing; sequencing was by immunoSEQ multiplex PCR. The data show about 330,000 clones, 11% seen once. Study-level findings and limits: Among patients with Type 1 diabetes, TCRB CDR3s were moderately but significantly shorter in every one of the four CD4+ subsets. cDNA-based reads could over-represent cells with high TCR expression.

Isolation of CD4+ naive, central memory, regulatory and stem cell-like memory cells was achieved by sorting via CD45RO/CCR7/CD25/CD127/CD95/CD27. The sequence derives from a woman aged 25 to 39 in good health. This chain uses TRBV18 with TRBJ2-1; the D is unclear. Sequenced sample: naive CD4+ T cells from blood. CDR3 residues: CASSPSRNNEQFF. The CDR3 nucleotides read TGTGCCAGCTCACCATCGCGGAACAATGAGCAGTTCTTC. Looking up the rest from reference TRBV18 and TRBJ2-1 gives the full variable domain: NAGVMQNPRHLVRRRGQEARLRCSPMKGHSHVYWYRQLPEEGLKFMVYLQKENIIDESGMPKERFSAEFPKEGPSILRIQQVVRGDSAAYFCASSPSRNNEQFFGPGTRLTVL.